What follows are 9 T cell receptor beta chains derived from one specimen sequenced in a study of blood T cell repertoires in COVID-19. Measured with immunoSEQ multiplex PCR; TCRdb has only the in-frame clones, and not every one. The repertoire holds over 200,000 clones, with over 75% as singletons. The specimen sequenced was PBMCs or T cells enriched from blood (not recorded which). All receptors come from a man between 18 and 29 years old who had recovered from COVID-19.

The CDR3 coding sequence is TGTGCCAGCAGTTTATCGGGGGGAGTATCTGAAGCTTTCTTT. It specifies CASSLSGGVSEAFF. V is TRBV27 and J is TRBJ1-1, with D tentatively TRBD1 (5 bases). CDR1 is MNHEY and CDR2 is SMNVEV in the germline V gene (reference sequence). The V and J ends lost 0 bases and 6 bases respectively, with 11 bases between them. This CDR3 contains 14 residues.

CDR3 coding DNA: TGTGCCAGCAGCTTCCCTACAGGGGGAATTGGCGAGACCCAGTACTTC. This encodes CASSFPTGGIGETQYF. The chain uses TRBV7-2 and TRBJ2-5; 8 nucleotides align to TRBD1. The CDR3 contains 16 residues. Germline CDR1 SGHTA, CDR2 FQGNSA. V shed 3 bases and J 5 bases; nucleotides not matched to a gene: 11.

The rearrangement joins TRBV27 to TRBJ2-1; maybe TRBD2 (6 bases). Germline V CDR1 and CDR2: MNHEY, SMNVEV (reference sequence). CDR3 length equals 16 residues. The ends were cut back, 8 bases at V and 2 bases at J, with 19 bases in the middle. CDR3 DNA sequence: TGTGCCAGCGGGTATTGGGCTAGCGCAACCTACAATGAGCAGTTCTTC. It is translated as CASGYWASATYNEQFF.

This sequence joins TRBV30 and TRBJ1-6; D not certain. V lost 5 bases, J lost 9 bases, and 11 bases lay in between. CDR1 and CDR2 from the germline V gene are GTSNPN and SVGIG (reference sequence). The CDR3 extends over 12 amino acids. The CDR3 nucleotides read TGTGCCTGGTCAAGGCTAGGTTCACCCCTCCACTTT. It encodes CAWSRLGSPLHF.

This clone was observed a single time. The V call is TRBV3-1 (or the pseudogene TRBV3-2), the J call TRBJ2-2, with 8 bases lining up with TRBD1. This CDR3 is 16 amino acids long. The germline V gene has CDR1 LGHDT and CDR2 YNNKEL (reference sequence). Trimming took 6 bases from V and 2 from J; bases not matched to a gene: 8. The CDR3 loop is CASRRRDRSNTGELFF. The CDR3 DNA is TGTGCCAGCAGACGCCGGGACAGGTCCAACACCGGGGAGCTGTTTTTT.

The chain couples TRBV15 to TRBJ1-5; TRBD1 agrees at 9 bases. V lost 3 bases, J lost 6 bases, and 3 bases stayed unmatched. In germline, CDR1 is LNHNV, CDR2 YYDKDF (reference sequence). The CDR3 covers 14 residues. For the CDR3, the DNA is TGTGCCACCAGCAGGGACAGGGGAGCTCAGCCCCAGCATTTT. Amino acids: CATSRDRGAQPQHF.

This chain uses TRBV6-2 or TRBV6-3 with TRBJ2-7, with 8 nucleotides matching TRBD2. The CDR3 length is 16 residues. Germline V lookup: CDR1 MNHEY, CDR2 SVGEGT. V lost 2 bases, J lost 1 base, and 7 bases stayed unmatched. The CDR3 bases are TGTGCCAGCAGTTACACTAGACTAGCGTTTTCCTACGAGCAGTACTTC. It yields the protein CASSYTRLAFSYEQYF.

This chain joins TRBV7-3 and TRBJ1-1; D is unclear. Trimming left V 5 bases short and J 0 bases short, with 7 bases between. In germline, CDR1 is SGHTA, CDR2 FQGTGA. This CDR3 has 13 amino acids. CDR3 sequence: CASSGGLNTEAFF. CDR3 DNA: TGTGCCAGCAGCGGCGGGTTGAACACTGAAGCTTTCTTT.

The chain combines TRBV18 with TRBJ1-1; 7 nucleotides line up with TRBD1. The CDR3 has 14 amino acids. V trimming: 5 bases; J trimming: 2 bases; junction bases outside the gene matches: 5. The germline V gene encodes CDR1 KGHSH and CDR2 LQKENI. In DNA form, the CDR3 reads TGTGCCAGCTCAGAAGGGACAGTTAACACTGAAGCTTTCTTT. As protein: CASSEGTVNTEAFF.